This passage covers 25 T cell receptor beta chains from one sample sequenced in a study of blood T cell repertoires in COVID-19 (dated by TCRdb to the early 2020s). The protocol used for the library was the immunoSEQ multiplex PCR assay. Sourced from immuneACCESS, this table was stored by TCRdb with only in-frame sequences that have V and J called. A share of the clones is absent; for the studies checked, an unresolved V gene accounts for under half, and the remainder has no known explanation. This sample holds approximately 250,000 clones; around 84% were observed only once. Of the sample, 5.2% is held by the ten largest clones. The sequencing sample was made of peripheral blood. The receptors were sampled from a woman between 55 and 75 years old with COVID-19, enrolled during active disease.

This clone was found a few times. The genes are TRBV9 and TRBJ2-5; 10 positions agree with TRBD2. Unmatched junction bases numbered 3, after V lost 0 bases and J lost 1 base. The CDR3 consists of 16 residues. Germline CDR1 reads SGDLS; CDR2 reads YYNGEE. Here the CDR3 reads CASSVGRTSGQETQYF. In nucleotides, the CDR3 is TGTGCCAGCAGCGTAGGAAGGACTAGCGGCCAAGAGACCCAGTACTTC. Full variable domain (rest looked up from reference TRBV9 and TRBJ2-5): DSGVTQTPKHLITATGQRVTLRCSPRSGDLSVYWYQQSLDQGLQFLIQYYNGEERAKGNILERFSAQQFPDLHSELNLSSLELGDSALYFCASSVGRTSGQETQYFGPGTRLLVL.

V and J are TRBV9 and TRBJ2-7; 11 bases agree with TRBD1. Trimming took 2 bases from V and 6 from J; bases not matched to a gene: 7. Germline V gene lookup returns CDR1 SGDLS and CDR2 YYNGEE. The CDR3 spans 15 residues. CDR3 bases: TGTGCCAGCAGCGTGCGCGGGACAGGGGGGTTCGAGCAGTACTTC. Protein: CASSVRGTGGFEQYF.

The gene calls are TRBV5-6 and TRBJ1-5; no reliable D call. Germline-derived CDR1 and CDR2 are SGHDT and YYEEEE. The V and J ends lost 4 bases and 2 bases respectively, with 7 bases between them. The length of the CDR3 is 13 residues. CDR3 in DNA: TGTGCCAGCAGCCGAGGTCGCAATCAGCCCCAGCATTTT. Its protein product is CASSRGRNQPQHF.

The J gene is TRBJ2-7, the V gene TRBV18; D unresolved. The V end was cut by 0 bases, the J end by 9 bases, with 15 bases between. Germline V gene data show CDR1 as KGHSH and CDR2 as LQKENI. This CDR3 has 14 amino acids. CDR3 coding DNA: TGTGCCAGCTCACCACCGAGGCCCGGAGAGGTGCAGTACTTC. Translation gives CASSPPRPGEVQYF.

The chain couples TRBV6-2 or TRBV6-3 to TRBJ2-7, with 9 bases matching TRBD2. J gave up 2 bases and V 6 bases, and 14 bases lay outside the gene matches. The germline CDR1 and CDR2 sequences are MNHEY and SVGEGT. The CDR3 totals 17 residues. The CDR3 loop is CASSHHRGAGGAYEQYF. The CDR3 DNA sequence: TGTGCCAGCAGCCACCACCGGGGGGCGGGAGGGGCCTACGAGCAGTACTTC.

The chain has TRBV7-8 and TRBJ1-5; D is perhaps TRBD1 (5 bases). Trimming left V 0 bases short and J 5 bases short, with 11 bases between. CDR3 length: 15 residues. CDR1 and CDR2 (germline): SGHVS, FQNEAQ. CDR3 DNA: TGTGCCAGCAGCTTAGCGTCGGGGGTTTATCAGCCCCAGCATTTT. This gives the protein CASSLASGVYQPQHF.

The V and J genes are TRBV6-5 and TRBJ2-7, with D unresolved. The CDR3 covers 14 residues. Looked up from germline, CDR1 is MNHEY and CDR2 is SVGAGI. V was cut by 3 bases and J by 0 bases, with 9 bases left in between. The CDR3 loop is CASSYRGNSYEQYF. The CDR3 nucleotides read TGTGCCAGCAGTTATAGAGGAAACTCCTACGAGCAGTACTTC.

This sequence joins TRBV30 and TRBJ2-5; 7 positions match TRBD2. Germline V gene data show CDR1 as GTSNPN and CDR2 as SVGIG (reference sequence). The CDR3 loop spans 14 amino acids. V was clipped by 0 bases and J by 4 bases; unmatched bases: 5. CDR3 DNA: TGTGCCTGGAGTGTATGGGGGGGTCCAGAGACCCAGTACTTC. This codes for CAWSVWGGPETQYF.

The genes are TRBV6-5 and TRBJ2-7; perhaps TRBD1 as D (5 bases). Germline-derived CDR1 and CDR2 are MNHEY and SVGAGI. The CDR3 totals 14 residues. V was clipped by 7 bases and J by 5 bases, with 18 bases between them. The CDR3 nucleotides read TGTGCCAGCATTCGACAGCCGCCTTTCCACGAGCAGTACTTC. Translating gives CASIRQPPFHEQYF.

V usage is TRBV18 and J usage is TRBJ2-2; TRBD1 might be the D (6 bases). The CDR3 loop spans 14 amino acids. The V gene's germline CDR1 is KGHSH and CDR2 LQKENI. V lost 5 bases to trimming and J lost 0 bases, with 7 bases between them. The DNA for the CDR3 is TGTGCCAGCTCAAGGACAGCGAACACCGGGGAGCTGTTTTTT. Translating it yields CASSRTANTGELFF. The whole variable domain, remainder taken from reference TRBV18 and TRBJ2-2, is NAGVMQNPRHLVRRRGQEARLRCSPMKGHSHVYWYRQLPEEGLKFMVYLQKENIIDESGMPKERFSAEFPKEGPSILRIQQVVRGDSAAYFCASSRTANTGELFFGEGSRLTVL.

The J gene is TRBJ2-7, the V gene TRBV10-1; 8 nucleotides line up with TRBD2. Per germline, CDR1 WNHNN and CDR2 SYGVQD (reference sequence). The CDR3 runs to 15 residues. V trimming: 6 bases; J trimming: 7 bases; junction bases outside the gene matches: 14. CDR3 sequence: CASSTGTSGLVEQYF. DNA for the CDR3: TGCGCCAGCAGCACCGGCACTAGCGGCCTCGTGGAGCAGTACTTC.

CDR3 loop: CASSQSDQGEDEKLFF. The CDR3 DNA follows: TGTGCCAGCAGCCAATCCGACCAGGGGGAGGATGAAAAACTGTTTTTT. The rearrangement uses TRBV4-2 and TRBJ1-4; TRBD1 matches 7 bases. Losses at the gene ends were 2 bases for V and 6 bases for J; bases not matched to a gene: 9. Germline lookup yields CDR1 LGHNA and CDR2 YNFKEQ. CDR3 size: 16 residues.

A single count supports this clone. DNA for the CDR3: TGTGCCAGCAGCTTAGCCCCGCCAGGGGCCGGGCAGCCCCAGCATTTT. It is translated as CASSLAPPGAGQPQHF. The chain recombines TRBV7-2 with TRBJ1-5; possibly TRBD1 for D (6 bases). V lost 0 bases to trimming and J lost 7 bases, with 16 bases between them. The CDR3 runs to 16 residues. CDR1 SGHTA and CDR2 FQGNSA come from the germline V gene.

This chain joins TRBV9 and TRBJ1-2, with unresolved D. This CDR3 is built from 13 residues. Looked up from germline, CDR1 is SGDLS and CDR2 is YYNGEE. The ends were cut back, 4 bases at V and 8 bases at J, with 15 bases in the middle. CDR3 DNA: TGTGCCAGCAGCCCCGTAACTAGAGGGGGCTACACCTTC. This sequence encodes CASSPVTRGGYTF. The variable domain in full, completed from reference TRBV9 and TRBJ1-2, reads DSGVTQTPKHLITATGQRVTLRCSPRSGDLSVYWYQQSLDQGLQFLIQYYNGEERAKGNILERFSAQQFPDLHSELNLSSLELGDSALYFCASSPVTRGGYTFGSGTRLTVV.

This chain connects TRBV5-1 to TRBJ2-7, with 10 nucleotides matching TRBD1. The ends lost 4 bases at V and 2 bases at J; junction bases unmatched: 9. The CDR3 is made up of 16 amino acids. The germline V gene has CDR1 SGHRS and CDR2 YFSETQ. This CDR3 reads CASSVMSGTGAYEQYF. Here the CDR3 DNA reads TGCGCCAGCAGCGTGATGTCCGGGACAGGGGCCTACGAGCAGTACTTC.

The chain links TRBV28 to TRBJ1-1; 7 bases are a match to TRBD1. Germline CDR1 reads MDHEN; CDR2 reads SYDVKM. The CDR3 runs 16 residues. J gave up 5 bases and V 5 bases, and 14 bases lay outside the gene matches. Written as DNA, the CDR3 is TGTGCCAGCAGTAAACAGCAAGGGGGCAGTTGGACTGAAGCTTTCTTT. This sequence encodes CASSKQQGGSWTEAFF. Based on the CDR3 plus reference TRBV28 and TRBJ1-1, the full variable domain is DVKVTQSSRYLVKRTGEKVFLECVQDMDHENMFWYRQDPGLGLRLIYFSYDVKMKEKGDIPEGYSVSREKKERFSLILESASTNQTSMYLCASSKQQGGSWTEAFFGQGTRLTVV.

V and J are TRBV10-1 and TRBJ2-7; D assignment may be TRBD1 or TRBD2 (6 bases each). This CDR3 comprises 12 residues. Between the trimmed V and J ends, which lost 6 bases and 5 bases, there was a span of 11 bases. Looked up from germline, CDR1 is WNHNN and CDR2 is SYGVQD (reference sequence). CDR3 amino acids: CASREGDNEQYF. In DNA form, the CDR3 reads TGCGCCAGCAGGGAGGGGGACAACGAGCAGTACTTC.

The rearrangement uses TRBV28 and TRBJ2-5, with 7 bases lining up with TRBD1. The CDR3 is made up of 15 amino acids. Germline V gene data show CDR1 as MDHEN and CDR2 as SYDVKM. Trimming took 7 bases from V and 1 from J; bases not matched to a gene: 9. The CDR3 is CASKLGGIGQETQYF. The CDR3 DNA reads TGTGCCAGCAAATTAGGGGGCATAGGCCAAGAGACCCAGTACTTC.

Note on this clone: Within the sample, other DNA sequences also encode this same CDR3. The V and J genes are TRBV7-2 and TRBJ2-7; 7 bases agree with TRBD2. V lost 1 base and J lost 2; bases outside the gene matches: 2. The CDR3 covers 14 residues. Germline V lookup: CDR1 SGHTA, CDR2 FQGNSA. The CDR3 here is CASSLEGGTYEQYF. In DNA, the CDR3 is TGTGCCAGCAGCTTAGAGGGAGGGACCTACGAGCAGTACTTC.

The chain recombines TRBV29-1 with TRBJ2-5; tentatively, D is TRBD1 (7 bases). The CDR3 has 12 amino acids. V lost 2 bases to trimming and J lost 7 bases, with 11 bases between them. The germline CDR1 and CDR2 sequences are SQVTM and ANQGSEA. The CDR3 loop is CSVEPGGGTQYF. The CDR3 nucleotides are TGCAGCGTTGAACCAGGGGGAGGGACCCAGTACTTC.

The chain has TRBV5-1 and TRBJ2-7; D unresolved. The CDR3 length is 13 residues. Per germline, CDR1 SGHRS and CDR2 YFSETQ. V gave up 4 bases and J gave up 4 bases, with 12 bases separating them. The CDR3 protein is CASSLPRVYEQYF. The CDR3 region has the DNA TGCGCCAGCAGCCTCCCCCGAGTTTACGAGCAGTACTTC.

The chain carries TRBV6-6 and TRBJ1-1, with 7 nucleotides matching TRBD1. The V and J ends lost 2 bases and 3 bases, in that order; junction bases with no gene match: 3. The CDR3 consists of 14 residues. Per germline, CDR1 MNHNY and CDR2 SVGAGI (reference sequence). CDR3 protein: CASSYRGGYTEAFF. The CDR3 nucleotides are TGTGCCAGCAGTTACCGAGGGGGCTACACTGAAGCTTTCTTT.

This clone appeared a single time. V and J are TRBV20-1 and TRBJ2-5, with a weak D call TRBD1 (5 bases). The germline gives CDR1 DFQATT, CDR2 SNEGSKA (reference sequence). CDR3 length: 10 amino acids. Trimming stripped 5 bases from V and 5 bases from J, with 6 bases between. The CDR3: CSASGETQYF. DNA of the CDR3: TGCAGTGCTTCAGGGGAGACCCAGTACTTC.

In its sample, this clone was seen once. The rearrangement uses TRBV27 and TRBJ2-7, with D maybe TRBD1 (6 bases). The CDR3 spans 14 residues. From germline, CDR1 is MNHEY and CDR2 SMNVEV (reference sequence). The V and J ends lost 6 bases and 0 bases respectively, with 12 bases between them. The CDR3 sequence: CASSYRTDSYEQYF. The DNA of the CDR3 is TGTGCCAGCAGCTACCGGACAGACTCCTACGAGCAGTACTTC.

The chain recombines TRBV9 with TRBJ2-1, with 12 bases fitting TRBD2. Germline values: CDR1 SGDLS, CDR2 YYNGEE. The CDR3 totals 16 residues. Losses at the gene ends were 4 bases for V and 6 bases for J; bases not matched to a gene: 8. CDR3 in amino acids: CASSPRLAGDFNEQFF. DNA for the CDR3: TGTGCCAGCAGCCCCAGACTAGCGGGAGATTTCAATGAGCAGTTCTTC.